This T cell receptor (beta chain) was sequenced during a study of spatial heterogeneity in lung cancer. The sample holds a few counts of this clonotype. Time point defined: sample taken at primary tumor resection. The study sequenced unsorted whole RNA from tumor, nontumor lung or frozen PBMC. The CDR3 has 15 amino acids. CDR1 is SGHTA, CDR2 FQGNSA, per germline. Trimming removed 2 bases at V and 5 bases at J, with 15 bases between. TCR cDNA molecules each had a unique molecular identifier. TCRdb used MiXCR to reprocess the 5' RACE reads, holding one entry per CDR3 protein. Altogether about 17,000 distinct CDR3 sequences are present, about a fifth being singletons, with the ten largest covering over 15%.

The rearrangement links TRBV7-2 to TRBJ2-5; either TRBD1 or TRBD2 may fit D (5 bases each). This material consisted of PBMCs, taken at surgery. The receptor comes from a female donor with early-stage non-small cell lung cancer. The CDR3 DNA sequence: TGTGCCAGCAGCTTAATACGAGGGGCGCGGGAGACCCAGTACTTC. Translation gives CASSLIRGARETQYF. Looking up the rest from reference TRBV7-2 and TRBJ2-5 gives the full variable domain: GAGVSQSPSNKVTEKGKDVELRCDPISGHTALYWYRQSLGQGLEFLIYFQGNSAPDKSGLPSDRFSAERTGGSVSTLTIQRTQQEDSAVYLCASSLIRGARETQYFGPGTRLLVL.